This T cell receptor beta chain was retrieved from a study of cytomegalovirus exposure and HLA in healthy donors. Although they were nominally healthy when sampled, donors likely had unrecorded immune exposures. CDR1 is SGDLS and CDR2 is YYNGEE in the germline V gene. With V trimmed by 0 bases and J by 0 bases, 2 bases remained unmatched. CDR3 length: 16 amino acids. With 60 Vbeta and 13 Jbeta primers, the PCR was carried out. Profiled with immunoSEQ multiplex PCR; TCRdb holds only in-frame clones, not every one. The sample holds roughly 40,000 clones. Material for sequencing was PBMCs. This receptor was obtained from a male donor in good health and CMV-seronegative. This chain connects TRBV9 to TRBJ2-1; 8 bases line up with TRBD2. The CDR3 loop reads CASSVVLADSYNEQFF. For the CDR3, the DNA is TGTGCCAGCAGCGTAGTACTAGCGGACTCCTACAATGAGCAGTTCTTC.